This TCR beta chain originates from a study of shared clonotypes between healthy human individuals. The overall study: There were three CD4 naive, three CD4 memory, two CD8 naive and one CD8 memory plates per donor.

This clone showed up just a few times. Its antigen is unidentified. Notes on the study in general: Among the subsets, naive ones generally showed larger estimated richness than memory ones.

The assay used deep level. Data came from immunoSEQ multiplex PCR; TCRdb stores just in-frame clones and leaves some out. The top ten hold around 2% of the sample, which has 550,000 to 700,000 clones, approximately 73% seen once. The TCR originated in a woman aged 25 to 45 in good health. Sequencing used memory CD4+ T cells sorted from blood. The subset: CD45RA-negative fraction.

The CDR3 region is CASSRTTGGSPSREQYF. The CDR3 DNA reads TGTGCCAGCAGCCGGACTACCGGGGGGTCGCCTTCCCGCGAGCAGTACTTC. The rearrangement joins TRBV7-8 to TRBJ2-7; the match to TRBD2 covers 7 bases. The germline V gene has CDR1 SGHVS and CDR2 FQNEAQ. J gave up 6 bases and V 5 bases, and 19 bases lay outside the gene matches. This CDR3 comprises 17 residues.